The present T cell receptor (beta chain) was sequenced within a study of T cell changes during pregnancy in multiple sclerosis. Germline assignment: CDR1 MNHEY and CDR2 SMNVEV (reference sequence). The CDR3 contains 14 residues. Between the trimmed V and J ends, which lost 0 bases and 3 bases, there was a span of 9 bases. The method was immunoSEQ multiplex PCR; TCRdb's version includes in-frame clones alone and lacks a portion of them. The sample holds fewer than 70,000 clones, approximately 94% seen once. V usage is TRBV27 and J usage is TRBJ2-7; weak D call: TRBD1 (6 bases). The receptor was derived from a female donor with multiple sclerosis, enrolled in a pregnancy study. The specimen comprised CD8+ T cells from peripheral blood mononuclear cells, sampled in the third trimester of pregnancy. CDR3 sequence reads: CASSLSGRGYEQYF. The CDR3 DNA follows: TGTGCCAGCAGTTTATCGGGCAGGGGCTACGAGCAGTACTTC.